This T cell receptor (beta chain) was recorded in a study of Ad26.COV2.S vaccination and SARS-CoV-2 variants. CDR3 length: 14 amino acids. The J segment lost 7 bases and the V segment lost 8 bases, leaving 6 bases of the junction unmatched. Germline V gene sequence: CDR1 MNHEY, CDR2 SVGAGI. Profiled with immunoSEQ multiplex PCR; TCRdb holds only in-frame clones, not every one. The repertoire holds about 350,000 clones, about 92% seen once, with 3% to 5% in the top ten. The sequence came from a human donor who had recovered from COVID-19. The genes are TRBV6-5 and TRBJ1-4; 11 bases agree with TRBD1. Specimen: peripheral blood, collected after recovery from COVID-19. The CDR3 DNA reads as TGTGCCAGCGGCTGGACAGGGGGCGGTGAAAAACTGTTTTTT. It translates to CASGWTGGGEKLFF.